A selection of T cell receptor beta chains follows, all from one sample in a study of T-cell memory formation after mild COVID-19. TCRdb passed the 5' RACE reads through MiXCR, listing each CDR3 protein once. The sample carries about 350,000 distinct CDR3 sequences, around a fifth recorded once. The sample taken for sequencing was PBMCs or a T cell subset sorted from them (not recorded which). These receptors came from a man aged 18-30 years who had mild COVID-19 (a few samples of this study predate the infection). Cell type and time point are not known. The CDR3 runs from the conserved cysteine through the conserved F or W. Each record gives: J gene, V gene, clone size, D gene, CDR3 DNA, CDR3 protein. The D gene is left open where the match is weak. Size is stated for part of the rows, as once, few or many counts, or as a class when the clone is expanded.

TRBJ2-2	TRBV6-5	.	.	TGTGCCAGCAGTTACGAGGGGGGGGCCGACACCGGGGAGCTGTTTTTT	CASSYEGGADTGELFF
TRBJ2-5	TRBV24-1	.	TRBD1	TGTGCCACCAGTGACTCCCAACGAGGACAGGGGGAGACCCAGTACTTC	CATSDSQRGQGETQYF
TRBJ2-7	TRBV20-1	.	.	TGCAGTGCATATCGCCGGGGGACATCCTACGAGCAGTACTTC	CSAYRRGTSYEQYF
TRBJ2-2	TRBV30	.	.	TGTGCCTGGAAGGGGACATTGAACACCGGGGAGCTGTTTTTT	CAWKGTLNTGELFF
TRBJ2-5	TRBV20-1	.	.	TGCAGTGCTAGAGAGCTGGGTTCGGAAGAGACCCAGTACTTC	CSARELGSEETQYF
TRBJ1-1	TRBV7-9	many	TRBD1	TGTGCCAGCAGCGAGCGCGACAGGGGAGCCACTGAAGCTTTCTTT	CASSERDRGATEAFF
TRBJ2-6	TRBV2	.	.	TGTGCCACCACAGCCTTCTCTGGGGCCAACGTCCTGACTTTC	CATTAFSGANVLTF
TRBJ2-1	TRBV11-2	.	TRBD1	TGTGCCAGCAGCTTAGAGGCCAGGGGGAGTGAGCAGTTCTTC	CASSLEARGSEQFF
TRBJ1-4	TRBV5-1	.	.	TGCGCCAGCAGCTTGGAGCCGTATAATGAAAAACTGTTTTTT	CASSLEPYNEKLFF
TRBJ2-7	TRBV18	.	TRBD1	TGTGCCAGCTCACCACAGGACAGGGTGCAAGGGGAGCAGTACTTC	CASSPQDRVQGEQYF
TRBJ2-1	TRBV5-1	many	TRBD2	TGCGCCAGCAGCTTGGGACTAGCGGGGGACAATGAGCAGTTCTTC	CASSLGLAGDNEQFF
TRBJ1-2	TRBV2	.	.	TGTGCCAGCTCACCATACATCCCTCCAGCTAACTATGGCTACACCTTC	CASSPYIPPANYGYTF
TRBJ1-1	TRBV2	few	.	TGTGCCAGCAGTGATGTCGGGGGGACTGAAGCTTTCTTT	CASSDVGGTEAFF
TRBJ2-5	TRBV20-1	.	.	TGCAGTGCTAGGTGGACAGGGAGGGACGCAGAGACCCAGTACTTC	CSARWTGRDAETQYF
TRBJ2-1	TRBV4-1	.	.	TGCGCCAGCAGTCGGGGGACAGCCTCCTACAATGAGCAGTTCTTC	CASSRGTASYNEQFF
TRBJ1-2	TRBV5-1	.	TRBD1	TGCGCCAGCAGCTTCCAGGCAGGGGGTAGCTATGGCTACACCTTC	CASSFQAGGSYGYTF
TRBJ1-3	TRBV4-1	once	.	TGCGCCAGCAGCCGGTTGATGAGTTCTGGAAACACCATATATTTT	CASSRLMSSGNTIYF
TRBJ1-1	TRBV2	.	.	TGTGCCAGCATCGGGCAGCCGAACACTGAAGCTTTCTTT	CASIGQPNTEAFF
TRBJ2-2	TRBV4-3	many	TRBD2	TGCGCCAGCAGCCAAGAAGGGCCAAGGACTAGCGGAACCGGGGAGCTGTTTTTT	CASSQEGPRTSGTGELFF
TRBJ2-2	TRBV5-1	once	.	TGCGCCAGCAGCTTTACCGGGGTTTGGGGCACCGGGGAGCTGTTTTTT	CASSFTGVWGTGELFF
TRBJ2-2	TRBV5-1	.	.	TGCGCCAGCAGTATAGCCTACACCGGGGAGCTGTTTTTT	CASSIAYTGELFF
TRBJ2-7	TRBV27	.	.	TGTGCCAGCACCACACTTAGGGGTCCCTACGAGCAGTACTTC	CASTTLRGPYEQYF
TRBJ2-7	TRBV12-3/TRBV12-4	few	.	TGTGCCAGCAGTCCACCGGACGGTTCCTACGAGCAGTACTTC	CASSPPDGSYEQYF
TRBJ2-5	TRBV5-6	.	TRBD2	TGTGCCAGCAGCAAGACTAGCTCAGAGACCCAGTACTTC	CASSKTSSETQYF
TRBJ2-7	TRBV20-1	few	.	TGCAGTGCGCTCCCCGAAGGATACGAGCAGTACTTC	CSALPEGYEQYF
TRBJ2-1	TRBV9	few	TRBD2	TGTGCCAGCAGCGTAGACCCTAGCGGGGGGGCAACATCATCCTACAATGAGCAGTTCTTC	CASSVDPSGGATSSYNEQFF
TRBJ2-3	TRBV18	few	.	TGTGCCAGCTCACCAGCGACAGCACTAAGTAGCACAGATACGCAGTATTTT	CASSPATALSSTDTQYF
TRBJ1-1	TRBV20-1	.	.	TGCAGTGCTAGAGATGACCGAGGGCCCGAACCAGTGATCATGAACACTGAAGCTTTCTTT	CSARDDRGPEPVIMNTEAFF
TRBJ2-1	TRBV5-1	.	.	TGCGCCAGCAGCTCCCGGGGGCCGAGGAATGAGCAGTTCTTC	CASSSRGPRNEQFF
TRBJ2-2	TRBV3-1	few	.	TGTGCCAGCAGCCAGGGATCGCACACCGGGGAGCTGTTTTTT	CASSQGSHTGELFF
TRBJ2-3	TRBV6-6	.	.	TGTGCCAGCAGTTACTCGGGCCTCACAGATACGCAGTATTTT	CASSYSGLTDTQYF
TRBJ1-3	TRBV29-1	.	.	TGCAGCGTTTCCGGACACTCTGGAAACACCATATATTTT	CSVSGHSGNTIYF
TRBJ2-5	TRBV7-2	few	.	TGTGCCAGCAGCTTAGGAAGGGACGCGTGGGGAGAGACCCAGTACTTC	CASSLGRDAWGETQYF
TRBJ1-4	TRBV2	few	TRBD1	TGTGCCAGCACCATTACAGGGGTGGAGGAAAAACTGTTTTTT	CASTITGVEEKLFF
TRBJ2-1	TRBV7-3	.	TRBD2	TGTGCCAGCAGCCAAGGGGCGGGGGGGCCAGCATACAATGAGCAGTTCTTC	CASSQGAGGPAYNEQFF
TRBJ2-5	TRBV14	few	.	TGTGCCAGCAGTCAACGGGGGGCTGAGACCCAGTACTTC	CASSQRGAETQYF
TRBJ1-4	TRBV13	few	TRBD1	TGTGCCAGCAGCCTGTCCGACAGGGCGTTCGCAACTAATGAAAAACTGTTTTTT	CASSLSDRAFATNEKLFF